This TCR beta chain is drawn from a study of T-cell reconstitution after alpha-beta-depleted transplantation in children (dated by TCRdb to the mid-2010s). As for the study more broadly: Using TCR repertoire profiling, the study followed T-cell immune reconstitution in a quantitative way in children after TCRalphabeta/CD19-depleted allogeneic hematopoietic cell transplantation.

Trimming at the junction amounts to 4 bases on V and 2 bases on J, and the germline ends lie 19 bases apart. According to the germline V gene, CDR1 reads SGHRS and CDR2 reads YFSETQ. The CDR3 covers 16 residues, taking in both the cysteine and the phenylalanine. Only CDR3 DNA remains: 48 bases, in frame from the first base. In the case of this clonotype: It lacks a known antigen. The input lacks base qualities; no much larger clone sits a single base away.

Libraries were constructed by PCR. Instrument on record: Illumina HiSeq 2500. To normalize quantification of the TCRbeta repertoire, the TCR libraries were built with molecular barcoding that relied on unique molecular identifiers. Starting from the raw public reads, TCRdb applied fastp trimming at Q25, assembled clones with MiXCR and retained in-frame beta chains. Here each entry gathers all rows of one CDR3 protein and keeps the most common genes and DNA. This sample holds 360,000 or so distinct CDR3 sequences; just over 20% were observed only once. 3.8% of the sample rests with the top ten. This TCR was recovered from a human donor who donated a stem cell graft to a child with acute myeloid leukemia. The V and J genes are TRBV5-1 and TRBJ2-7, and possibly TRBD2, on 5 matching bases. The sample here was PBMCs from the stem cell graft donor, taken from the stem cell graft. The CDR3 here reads CASSPTPTTFAYEQYF. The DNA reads TGCGCCAGCAGCCCGACCCCGACTACCTTCGCCTACGAGCAGTACTTC.